What follows describes a single T cell receptor (beta chain). CDR1 is MDHEN and CDR2 is SYDVKM in the germline V gene. This CDR3 comprises 15 residues. With 6 bases clipped from V and 4 bases from J, the junction kept 8 bases outside the gene matches. This record comes from a study of neurological immune-mediated disorders. Each CDR3 protein is one row after TCRdb ran MiXCR on the 5' RACE reads. The table has about 35,000 distinct CDR3 sequences, 3.5% to 4.5% seen once; the top ten hold more than 2%. The chain is built from TRBV28 and TRBJ2-1; 8 bases are a match to TRBD1. Sequenced sample: PBMCs. The TCR sequence derives from a man younger than 40 with multiple sclerosis. In DNA form, the CDR3 reads TGTGCCAGCAGCACAGACAGGGGTTGGTACAATGAGCAGTTCTTC. Encoded protein: CASSTDRGWYNEQFF.